The rows below give T cell receptor beta chains drawn from one sample of a study of blood T cell repertoires in COVID-19. Profiled with immunoSEQ multiplex PCR; TCRdb holds only in-frame clones, not every one. The table includes 200,000 to 300,000 clones, more than 75% detected once. The specimen sequenced was peripheral blood. Receptors originate from a woman aged 40 to 50 who had recovered from COVID-19. Each CDR3 is given with its conserved first and last residue. Fields, in order: D gene, clone size, V gene, J gene, CDR3 DNA, CDR3 protein. D genes are given only for firm matches. Where a row states a size, it is once, few, many or the class of an expanded clone; other rows omit it.

NA	NA	TRBV30	TRBJ1-4	TGTGCCTGGACCTCCGGACTGGAAAAACTGTTTTTT	CAWTSGLEKLFF
TRBD2	NA	TRBV5-1	TRBJ2-2	TGCGCCAGCAGCTTGGGCGGACTAGCGGGAGCCCGAACCGGGGAGCTGTTTTTT	CASSLGGLAGARTGELFF
TRBD2	NA	TRBV7-2	TRBJ2-5	TGTGCCAGCAGCCCCATCGGGGCTAGCGGGATGCAGACCCAGTACTTC	CASSPIGASGMQTQYF
TRBD2	NA	TRBV10-3	TRBJ2-1	TGTGCCATCGGGCCGGGACTAGCGGGGGCTGGTGAGCAGTTCTTC	CAIGPGLAGAGEQFF
NA	NA	TRBV18	TRBJ2-4	TGTGCCAGCTCCAGGCAGGGCTTAAACATTCAGTACTTC	CASSRQGLNIQYF
TRBD1	NA	TRBV5-1	TRBJ1-3	TGCGCCAGCAGCCCCCGGGACAGGGTTTTTCCTGGAAACACCATATATTTT	CASSPRDRVFPGNTIYF
NA	NA	TRBV11-2	TRBJ1-1	TGTGCCAGCAGCTTAGATTGGTGGCTTCGGAACACTGAAGCTTTCTTT	CASSLDWWLRNTEAFF
NA	NA	TRBV6-1	TRBJ2-5	TGTGCCAGCAGTGACGCGGGCTCCGGGACCCAGTACTTC	CASSDAGSGTQYF
NA	NA	TRBV5-6	TRBJ2-2	TGTGCCAGCAGCTTGGCCCCCAGGGCCGACACCGGGGAGCTGTTTTTT	CASSLAPRADTGELFF
NA	NA	TRBV9	TRBJ2-2	TGTGCCAGCAGCGTAGGAACCCCCTCAGGTGGCGGGATGACGGGCACCGGGGAGCTGTTTTTT	CASSVGTPSGGGMTGTGELFF
NA	NA	TRBV6-5	TRBJ1-5	TGTGCCAGCAGTCCCCCGGGCAATCAGCCCCAGCATTTT	CASSPPGNQPQHF
TRBD2	NA	TRBV6-2/TRBV6-3	TRBJ2-7	TGTGCCAGCAGTTACGGGGGGACTATCCCCTACGAGCAGTACTTC	CASSYGGTIPYEQYF
NA	NA	TRBV18	TRBJ1-3	TGTGCCAGCTCACCCCTGGGACATCTGGACACCATATATTTT	CASSPLGHLDTIYF
NA	few	TRBV15	TRBJ1-1	TGTGCCACCAGCAGAGATTGGGGGACACGGCGTCGAGAAGCTTTCTTT	CATSRDWGTRRREAFF
TRBD2	NA	TRBV9	TRBJ2-3	TGTGCCAGCAGCCCCCGAGCGGGAGGGCGGGCAGATACGCAGTATTTT	CASSPRAGGRADTQYF
TRBD2	NA	TRBV5-1	TRBJ2-5	TGCGCCAGCACCCCCCGGGCTAGCGGGAGGGTTGAGACCCAGTACTTC	CASTPRASGRVETQYF
TRBD2	NA	TRBV6-2/TRBV6-3	TRBJ2-1	TGTGCCAGCAGTTACGGGGGGGTACTAGCGGGAGCCGCCCGGGAGCAGTTCTTC	CASSYGGVLAGAAREQFF
NA	NA	TRBV14	TRBJ1-5	TGTGCCAGCAGCCAAGCCCCCGGGAGACAGCCCCAGCATTTT	CASSQAPGRQPQHF
TRBD2	NA	TRBV2	TRBJ2-1	TGTGCCAGCAGTTCACTAGCGGCCCGCTACAATGAGCAGTTCTTC	CASSSLAARYNEQFF
TRBD1	NA	TRBV2	TRBJ1-4	TGTGCCAGCAGTCCTGGACAGGCCCTGGGGGAAAAACTGTTTTTT	CASSPGQALGEKLFF
TRBD1	NA	TRBV5-1	TRBJ1-2	TGCGCCAGCAGCTTGGTGTGGGGACAGGGCTATGGCTACACCTTC	CASSLVWGQGYGYTF
NA	NA	TRBV2	TRBJ1-5	TGTGCCAGCAGTACAGGGTCCCGGGGTGGCAATCAGCCCCAGCATTTT	CASSTGSRGGNQPQHF
NA	NA	TRBV4-3	TRBJ1-4	TGCGCCAGCAGCCAAGTCGGGGAAAAACTGTTTTTT	CASSQVGEKLFF
TRBD2	NA	TRBV6-4	TRBJ2-1	TGTGCCAGCAGTGACTCGGGTAGCGGGACGAGGAAGGGCTTCCATGAGCAGTTCTTC	CASSDSGSGTRKGFHEQFF
NA	NA	TRBV4-3	TRBJ1-2	TGCGCCAGCAGCCCTCGGGTCGTGGCCTATGGCTACACCTTC	CASSPRVVAYGYTF
NA	few	TRBV19	TRBJ1-2	TGTGCCAGTAGTACCGGACACTCAAACTATGGCTACACCTTC	CASSTGHSNYGYTF
NA	NA	TRBV5-6	TRBJ1-1	TGTGCCAGCAGGGCGGGACTCACGAACACTGAAGCTTTCTTT	CASRAGLTNTEAFF
TRBD1	NA	TRBV5-3	TRBJ2-3	TGTGCCAGAAGCTCAGTCCGGGACAGGGGGCCAGGGGGTCCTACATCAGGGGATACGCAGTATTTT	CARSSVRDRGPGGPTSGDTQYF
NA	NA	TRBV30	TRBJ2-3	TGTGCCTGGAGTGTACTTGAGGGTCCCCTGGGGTTT	CAWSVLEGPLGF
NA	NA	TRBV5-6	TRBJ2-5	TGTGCCAGCAGCTTTCCTCTATCGGAGACCCAGTACTTC	CASSFPLSETQYF
TRBD1	NA	TRBV27	TRBJ2-5	TGTGCCAGCAGTTTGACAGGGGGGATGCAGGAGACCCAGTACTTC	CASSLTGGMQETQYF
NA	few	TRBV5-1	TRBJ2-5	TGCGCCAGCACCCCCGTCGGGGGTACCCAAGAGACCCAGTACTTC	CASTPVGGTQETQYF